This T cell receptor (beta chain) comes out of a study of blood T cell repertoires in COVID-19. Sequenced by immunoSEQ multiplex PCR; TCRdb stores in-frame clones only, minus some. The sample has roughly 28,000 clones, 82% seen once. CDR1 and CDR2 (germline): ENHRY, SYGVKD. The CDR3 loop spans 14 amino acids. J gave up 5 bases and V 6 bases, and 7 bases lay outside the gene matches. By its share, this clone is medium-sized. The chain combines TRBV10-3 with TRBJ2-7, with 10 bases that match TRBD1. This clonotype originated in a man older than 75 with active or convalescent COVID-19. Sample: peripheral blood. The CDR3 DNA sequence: TGTGCCATCAGACACACCGGGACAGGGGACGAGCAGTACTTC. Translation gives CAIRHTGTGDEQYF.